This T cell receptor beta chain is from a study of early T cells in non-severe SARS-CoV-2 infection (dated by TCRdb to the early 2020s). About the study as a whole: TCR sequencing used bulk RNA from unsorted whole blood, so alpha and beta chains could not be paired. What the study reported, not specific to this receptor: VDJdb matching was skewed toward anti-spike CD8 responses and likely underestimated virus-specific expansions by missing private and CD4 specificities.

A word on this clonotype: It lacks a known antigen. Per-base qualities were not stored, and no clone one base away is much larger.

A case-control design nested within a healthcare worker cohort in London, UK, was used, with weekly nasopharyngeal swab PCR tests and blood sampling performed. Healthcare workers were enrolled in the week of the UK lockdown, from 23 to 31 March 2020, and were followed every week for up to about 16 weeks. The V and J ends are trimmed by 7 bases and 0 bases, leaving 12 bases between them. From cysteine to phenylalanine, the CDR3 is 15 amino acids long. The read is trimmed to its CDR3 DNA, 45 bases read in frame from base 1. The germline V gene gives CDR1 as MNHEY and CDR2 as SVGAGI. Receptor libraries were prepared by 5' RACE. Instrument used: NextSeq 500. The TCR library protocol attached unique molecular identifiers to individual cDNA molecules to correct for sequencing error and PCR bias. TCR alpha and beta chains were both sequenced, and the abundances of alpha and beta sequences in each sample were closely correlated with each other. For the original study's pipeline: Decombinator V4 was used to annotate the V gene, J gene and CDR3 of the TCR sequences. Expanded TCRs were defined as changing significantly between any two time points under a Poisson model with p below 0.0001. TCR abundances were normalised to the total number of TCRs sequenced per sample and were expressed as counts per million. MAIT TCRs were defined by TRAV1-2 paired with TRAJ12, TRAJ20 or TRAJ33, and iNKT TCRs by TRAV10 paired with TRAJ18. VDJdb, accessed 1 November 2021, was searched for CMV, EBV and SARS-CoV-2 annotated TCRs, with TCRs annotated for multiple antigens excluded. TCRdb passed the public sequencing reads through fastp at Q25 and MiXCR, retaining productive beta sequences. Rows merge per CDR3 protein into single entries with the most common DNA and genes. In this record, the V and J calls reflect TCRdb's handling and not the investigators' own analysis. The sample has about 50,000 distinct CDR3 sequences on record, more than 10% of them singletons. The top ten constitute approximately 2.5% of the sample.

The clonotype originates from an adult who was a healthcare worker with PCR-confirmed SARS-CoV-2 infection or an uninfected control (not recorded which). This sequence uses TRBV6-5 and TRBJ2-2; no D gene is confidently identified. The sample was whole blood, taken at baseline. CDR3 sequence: CASTPSWTNTGELFF. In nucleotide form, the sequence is TGTGCCAGCACCCCCAGCTGGACGAACACCGGGGAGCTGTTTTTT.